This entry concerns a single TCR beta chain. Its specificity is not known. The data were produced by immunoSEQ multiplex PCR, yet TCRdb's version contains in-frame clones alone and is incomplete. This sample has around 130,000 clones, with approximately 83% found just once. This sample is part of a study of T cell responses to AZD1222 COVID-19 vaccine. Whole-study context: Pooled samples include second doses given at about 4 or 12 weeks. Study outcomes and limitations: Across the whole spike, CD4 TCRs peaked at regions 160-218 and 743-854.

This CDR3 has 14 residues. This sequence was found in an adult in good health. The chain employs TRBV21-1 and TRBJ2-1; whether TRBD1, the table's D call, matches the DNA was not checked. TRBV21-1 is described as a pseudogene. The source material was peripheral blood, sampled on day 0 of AZD1222 vaccination. CDR3 sequence reads: CASSITGLVHEQFF. The CDR3 DNA is TGTGCCAGCAGCATCACAGGGTTGGTCCATGAGCAGTTCTTC.